Following are 6 T cell receptor beta chains from one sample sequenced in a study of OX40 agonist ivuxolimab in advanced cancers. This table comes from immunoSEQ multiplex PCR, and its TCRdb copy is limited to in-frame clones, with some not included. The sample holds 27,000 or so clones; 84% are singletons and the top ten take around 23%. Specimen: CD4+ or CD8+ T cells sorted from blood, collected in a trial of the OX40 agonist ivuxolimab. The receptor set was obtained from an adult with an advanced solid tumor such as melanoma, head and neck, liver or kidney cancer.

CDR3 sequence reads: CASSPGTGSPYEQYF. DNA for the CDR3: TGCGCCAGCAGCCCCGGGACAGGGAGTCCCTACGAGCAGTACTTC. This rearrangement joins TRBV4-3 to TRBJ2-7; 9 bases are a match to TRBD1. The V gene end was trimmed by 4 bases and the J gene end by 2 bases; junction bases not matched to a gene: 6. CDR1 is LGHNA, CDR2 YSLEER, per germline. The CDR3 sequence is 15 residues long.

V and J are TRBV10-3 and TRBJ1-5, with 12 bases matching TRBD1. This CDR3 region has 16 residues. Germline V gene lookup returns CDR1 ENHRY and CDR2 SYGVKD. V shed 6 bases, J shed 5 bases, and the junction held 8 bases outside the gene matches. The CDR3 here is CAIRDPGQGAYQPQHF. The CDR3 region has the DNA TGTGCCATCAGAGATCCGGGACAGGGGGCATATCAGCCCCAGCATTTT.

J is TRBJ2-4 and V is TRBV27, with D tentatively TRBD1 or TRBD2 (6 bases each). The ends were cut back, 5 bases at V and 7 bases at J, with 15 bases in the middle. Per the germline V gene, CDR1 is MNHEY and CDR2 is SMNVEV (reference sequence). This CDR3 region has 14 residues. The CDR3 nucleotides read TGTGCCAGCAGTGCTGGGGGGCCTAGTAACATTCAGTACTTC. It translates to CASSAGGPSNIQYF.

This chain uses TRBV5-1 with TRBJ2-7, with 8 bases aligning to TRBD1. V lost 4 bases to trimming and J lost 5 bases; unmatched junction nucleotides: 8. There are 14 residues in the CDR3. Looked up from germline, CDR1 is SGHRS and CDR2 is YFSETQ. CDR3 bases: TGCGCCAGCAGCCCGGACAGGGCCGTCGACGAGCAGTACTTC. Translating it yields CASSPDRAVDEQYF.

The chain employs TRBV29-1 and TRBJ2-5; 9 nucleotides line up with TRBD1. The CDR3 has 13 amino acids. The germline gives CDR1 SQVTM, CDR2 ANQGSEA. J was trimmed by 3 bases and V by 6 bases; bases with no gene match: 5. The CDR3 DNA sequence: TGCAGCGTCCAACAGGGGGCTGAAGAGACCCAGTACTTC. Translated: CSVQQGAEETQYF.

This rearrangement joins TRBV28 to TRBJ1-3; D not resolved. Germline V CDR1 and CDR2: MDHEN, SYDVKM. This CDR3 has 15 residues. The V and J ends lost 2 bases and 0 bases respectively, with 8 bases between them. CDR3 in DNA: TGTGCCAGCAGTTTAACGGTTCCCTCTGGAAACACCATATATTTT. Translated: CASSLTVPSGNTIYF.